Shown below are 11 T cell receptor beta chains from a single sample sequenced in a study of cytomegalovirus exposure and HLA in healthy donors. TCRdb keeps only in-frame clones here, not all; method: immunoSEQ multiplex PCR. The top ten clones hold 0.55% to 0.8% of a sample with tens of thousands of clones, about 92% of them seen once. The material sequenced was PBMCs. These receptor sequences come from a man in his late teens or twenties in good health and CMV-seronegative.

This clone was seen only once. The rearrangement joins TRBV6-6 to TRBJ2-5; D may be TRBD2 (5 bases). There are 13 residues in the CDR3. V dropped 7 bases and J dropped 2 bases, with 11 bases sitting between them. From germline, CDR1 is MNHNY and CDR2 SVGAGI (reference sequence). The CDR3 sequence is CASKPTIQETQYF. CDR3 coding DNA: TGTGCCAGCAAGCCGACTATACAAGAGACCCAGTACTTC.

J is TRBJ2-7 and V is TRBV6-5, with D possibly TRBD1 on 6 matching bases. The V gene's germline CDR1 is MNHEY and CDR2 SVGAGI. The CDR3 runs 14 residues. Trimming took 5 bases from V and 3 from J, leaving 14 bases between them. CDR3 protein: CASSRPGTFYEQYF. In DNA, the CDR3 is TGTGCCAGCAGTCGTCCCGGGACATTCTACGAGCAGTACTTC.

The chain links TRBV5-1 to TRBJ2-5, with a possible D match to TRBD2 (6 bases). V was cut by 0 bases and J by 10 bases, with 16 bases left in between. Germline values: CDR1 SGHRS, CDR2 YFSETQ. The CDR3 length is 14 residues. CDR3 DNA sequence: TGCGCCAGCAGCTTGGGTTTCAGCGGGTCGGACCAGTACTTC. Translating it yields CASSLGFSGSDQYF. The full variable domain, in which reference TRBV5-1 and TRBJ2-5 provide the parts outside the CDR3, is KAGVTQTPRYLIKTRGQQVTLSCSPISGHRSVSWYQQTPGQGLQFLFEYFSETQRNKGNFPGRFSGRQFSNSRSEMNVSTLELGDSALYLCASSLGFSGSDQYFGPGTRLLVL.

The rearrangement joins TRBV15 to TRBJ2-2; D possibly corresponds to TRBD1 (5 bases). Trimming stripped 3 bases from V and 6 bases from J, with 17 bases between. CDR1 LNHNV and CDR2 YYDKDF come from the germline V gene (reference sequence). The CDR3 has 16 residues. The CDR3 sequence is CATSSPAGRVAGELFF. The DNA of the CDR3 is TGTGCCACCAGCAGCCCGGCCGGCAGGGTCGCCGGGGAGCTGTTTTTT.

The chain uses TRBV27 and TRBJ2-7; D is perhaps TRBD2 (5 bases). Between the trimmed V and J ends, which lost 2 bases and 6 bases, there was a span of 11 bases. Per the germline V gene, CDR1 is MNHEY and CDR2 is SMNVEV (reference sequence). This CDR3 has 13 amino acids. The CDR3 reads CASSLTRESEQYF. For the CDR3, the DNA is TGTGCCAGCAGTTTAACTAGGGAATCCGAGCAGTACTTC.

This clone has just one count. The chain carries TRBV4-1 and TRBJ1-2, with TRBD1 matching 10 bases. Germline V gene lookup returns CDR1 MGHRA and CDR2 YSYEKL. The CDR3 covers 15 residues. The V gene end was trimmed by 9 bases and the J gene end by 3 bases; junction bases not matched to a gene: 10. CDR3 coding DNA: TGCGCCAGTCACCCCGGGACAGGGGTGCACTATGGCTACACCTTC. Amino acids: CASHPGTGVHYGYTF.

J is TRBJ2-3 and V is TRBV6-1, with TRBD2 matching 11 bases. There are 14 residues in the CDR3. The trim removed 7 bases at V and 3 bases at J, leaving 3 bases unmatched. Germline lookup yields CDR1 MNHNS and CDR2 SASEGT. In nucleotides, the CDR3 is TGTGCCAGCACAGCTAGCGGGGGGACAGATACGCAGTATTTT. Amino acids: CASTASGGTDTQYF.

The chain joins TRBV25-1 to TRBJ2-7, with TRBD2 identical over 7 bases. Germline CDR1 MGHDK, CDR2 SYGVNS. The CDR3 spans 15 residues. Germline trimming cut 3 bases from V and 0 bases from J; bases unmatched to any gene: 5. Here the CDR3 DNA reads TGTGCCAGCAGTGACGAAGCGGGAAGCTCCTACGAGCAGTACTTC. Translating it yields CASSDEAGSSYEQYF.

In this sample, this clone turned up once. V is TRBV28 and J is TRBJ2-7; 15 bases are a match to TRBD2. The CDR3 is made up of 16 amino acids. Germline V gene data show CDR1 as MDHEN and CDR2 as SYDVKM. V trimming: 3 bases; J trimming: 7 bases; junction bases outside the gene matches: 7. CDR3: CASSLTGTSGRWEQYF. DNA of the CDR3: TGTGCCAGCAGTTTGACAGGGACTAGCGGGAGGTGGGAGCAGTACTTC.

V usage is TRBV5-1 and J usage is TRBJ2-1, with TRBD2 matching over 10 bases. Trimming cost V 6 bases and J 4 bases; bases outside gene matches: 10. CDR3 length equals 16 residues. Per the germline V gene, CDR1 is SGHRS and CDR2 is YFSETQ. The CDR3 region has the DNA TGCGCCAGCACAGAGCTGGGGACTAGCGTGTACAATGAGCAGTTCTTC. It translates to CASTELGTSVYNEQFF.

The rearrangement links TRBV4-1 to TRBJ2-3; D might be TRBD1 (6 bases). V lost 6 bases and J lost 5, with 12 bases in between. Germline CDR1 is MGHRA and CDR2 is YSYEKL. This CDR3 contains 13 residues. CDR3 coding DNA: TGCGCCAGCAGAGGGGGTCAAGGAGATACGCAGTATTTT. Protein product: CASRGGQGDTQYF.